One and the same sample provided the 9 T cell receptor beta chains below, sequenced in a study of T cells in Graves' hyperthyroidism and ophthalmopathy. RNA transcripts provided the source from which TCR beta CDR3 regions were amplified. The TCR CDR3 was amplified in a first-round RT-PCR using the HTBI primer set. TCRdb used MiXCR to reprocess the multiplex PCR reads, holding one entry per CDR3 protein. The sample includes more than 650,000 distinct CDR3 sequences, around 13% of them seen just once. The sample comprised blood. These TCRs come from a woman aged 18-29 years with Graves' hyperthyroidism.

The rearrangement uses TRBV7-2 and TRBJ2-7; 8 nucleotides match TRBD2. V was clipped by 5 bases and J by 0 bases; unmatched bases: 9. The CDR3 is 16 amino acids. Germline CDR1 is SGHTA and CDR2 is FQGNSA. The CDR3 bases are TGTGCCAGCAGCCAATTAGCGGGGCCCAGCTCCTACGAGCAGTACTTC. It is translated as CASSQLAGPSSYEQYF. Full variable domain (rest looked up from reference TRBV7-2 and TRBJ2-7): GAGVSQSPSNKVTEKGKDVELRCDPISGHTALYWYRQSLGQGLEFLIYFQGNSAPDKSGLPSDRFSAERTGGSVSTLTIQRTQQEDSAVYLCASSQLAGPSSYEQYFGPGTRLTVT.

This clonotype was recorded many times. This sequence joins TRBV20-1 and TRBJ2-7; possible D gene TRBD2, 7 bases. The V and J ends lost 5 bases and 3 bases respectively, with 14 bases between them. The germline V gene encodes CDR1 DFQATT and CDR2 SNEGSKA (reference sequence). The CDR3 totals 13 residues. This chain's CDR3 is CSAGGRGGYEQYF. The CDR3, as DNA: TGCAGTGCTGGCGGGAGAGGGGGCTACGAGCAGTACTTC.

The chain uses TRBV6-1 and TRBJ1-5; D is unresolved. The V end was cut by 8 bases, the J end by 0 bases, with 14 bases between. The CDR3 is 15 residues long. The germline V gene encodes CDR1 MNHNS and CDR2 SASEGT. This chain's CDR3 is CASRVDAVSNQPQHF. CDR3 DNA sequence: TGTGCCAGCCGAGTGGACGCTGTTAGCAATCAGCCCCAGCATTTT.

This clonotype was found many times. This rearrangement joins TRBV7-6 to TRBJ2-4, with 9 nucleotides matching TRBD2. Trimming removed 5 bases from V and 9 bases from J; junction bases left unmatched: 5. The CDR3 has 13 amino acids. The germline gives CDR1 SGHVS, CDR2 FNYEAQ. The CDR3 DNA sequence: TGTGCCAGCAGCCCGGGACTAGCAAGCATTCAGTACTTC. It is translated as CASSPGLASIQYF.

In this sample, this clonotype turned up many times. This sequence joins TRBV13 and TRBJ2-7, with 11 positions matching TRBD2. V lost 5 bases, J lost 3 bases, and 3 bases stayed unmatched. This CDR3 region has 14 residues. The germline gives CDR1 PRHDT, CDR2 FYEKMQ (reference sequence). The CDR3 spells CASSQGTSGYEQYF. CDR3 nucleotides: TGTGCCAGCAGCCAAGGGACTAGCGGCTACGAGCAGTACTTC.

This clonotype was recorded many times. This chain joins TRBV20-1 and TRBJ2-3, with 8 bases fitting TRBD1. Germline V CDR1 and CDR2: DFQATT, SNEGSKA (reference sequence). There are 19 residues in the CDR3. V lost 2 bases to trimming and J lost 1 base; unmatched junction nucleotides: 17. CDR3 bases: TGCAGTGCTAGAATCCCGGATTGGACAGGGCCCGCAGGCACAGATACGCAGTATTTT. Its protein product is CSARIPDWTGPAGTDTQYF.

About this clonotype: This sequence may be a read error, since a much larger clone differs from it by one base. This sequence joins TRBV11-3 and TRBJ2-5; the D is unclear. In germline, CDR1 is SGHNT, CDR2 YENEEA. The CDR3 has 13 amino acids. Trimming took 2 bases from V and 3 from J, leaving 7 bases between them. The CDR3 loop reads CASSLHVKETQYF. The CDR3 DNA reads TGTGCCAGCAGCTTACATGTAAAAGAGACCCAGTACTTC.

At least ten counts were recorded for this clonotype. Written as DNA, the CDR3 is TGCAGTGCTAGAGATCTGGGGGCACCTAACTATGGCTACACCTTC. It translates to CSARDLGAPNYGYTF. The J gene is TRBJ1-2, the V gene TRBV20-1; possibly TRBD1 for D (6 bases). The CDR3 loop spans 15 amino acids. Germline-derived CDR1 and CDR2 are DFQATT and SNEGSKA (reference sequence). With 0 bases removed from V and 0 bases from J, the gap between germline ends came to 11 bases.

The CDR3 reads CASSFAGEGQETQYF. The CDR3 coding sequence is TGCGCCAGCAGCTTCGCAGGGGAAGGCCAAGAGACCCAGTACTTC. The chain couples TRBV5-1 to TRBJ2-5, with a possible D match to TRBD1 (6 bases). Germline V gene sequence: CDR1 SGHRS, CDR2 YFSETQ. This CDR3 spans 15 amino acids. Trimming cost V 2 bases and J 1 base, with 12 bases left between them.